One and the same sample provided the 29 T cell receptor beta chains below, sequenced in a study of cytomegalovirus exposure and HLA in healthy donors. Assay used: immunoSEQ multiplex PCR; TCRdb lists only in-frame clones, some missing. The profile shows approximately 200,000 clones, roughly three quarters of them singletons. What was sequenced was PBMCs. All receptors derive from a woman aged 25 to 39 in good health and CMV-seronegative.

The J gene is TRBJ2-3, the V gene TRBV5-6, with 11 bases identical to TRBD2. Looked up from germline, CDR1 is SGHDT and CDR2 is YYEEEE. CDR3 size: 14 residues. Trimming took 5 bases from V and 7 from J; bases not matched to a gene: 6. The DNA for the CDR3 is TGTGCCAGCAGGACGGGACTAGCGGTGCATACGCAGTATTTT. It encodes CASRTGLAVHTQYF.

This clone was detected ten times or more. The chain combines TRBV29-1 with TRBJ2-1, with D maybe TRBD2 (6 bases). Trimming removed 4 bases at V and 6 bases at J, with 22 bases between. Germline V CDR1 and CDR2: SQVTM, ANQGSEA. The CDR3 spans 16 residues. CDR3 amino acids: CSVGGYSRRGSNEQFF. CDR3 sequence (DNA): TGCAGCGTTGGGGGCTATTCGAGGCGGGGCTCCAATGAGCAGTTCTTC.

The gene calls are TRBV4-1 and TRBJ1-1; no definite D call. The V end was cut by 1 base, the J end by 0 bases, with 21 bases between. The germline gives CDR1 MGHRA, CDR2 YSYEKL. CDR3 length: 19 amino acids. The CDR3 DNA reads TGCGCCAGCAGCCAAGCGGTAAGGGTGAGGGAGGGTATGAACACTGAAGCTTTCTTT. This encodes CASSQAVRVREGMNTEAFF.

This chain joins TRBV5-1 and TRBJ2-2, with 8 bases lining up with TRBD2. Germline lookup yields CDR1 SGHRS and CDR2 YFSETQ. The ends lost 2 bases at V and 0 bases at J; junction bases unmatched: 6. The CDR3 runs to 17 residues. CDR3 DNA: TGCGCCAGCAGCTTAATAGGTAGCGGGACGAACACCGGGGAGCTGTTTTTT. It is translated as CASSLIGSGTNTGELFF.

The chain employs TRBV6-6 and TRBJ2-3; no clear D gene. Germline V lookup: CDR1 MNHNY, CDR2 SVGAGI (reference sequence). This CDR3 is built from 13 residues. V lost 0 bases and J 5 bases, leaving 6 bases between the germline ends. CDR3: CASSYSKRDTQYF. CDR3 in DNA: TGTGCCAGCAGTTACTCGAAGCGAGATACGCAGTATTTT.

CDR3 protein: CASSPLGALATGEQFF. The CDR3 region has the DNA TGTGCCAGCTCACCATTGGGCGCACTAGCCACGGGTGAACAGTTCTTC. V usage is TRBV18 and J usage is TRBJ2-1; D is perhaps TRBD2 (6 bases). The V end lost 2 bases, the J end lost 13 bases, and 24 bases lay between the germline ends. The CDR3 consists of 16 residues. The V gene's germline CDR1 is KGHSH and CDR2 LQKENI.

In this sample, this clone turned up a few times. The V call is TRBV19, the J call TRBJ1-2, with TRBD1 matching 9 bases. After removal of 5 bases from V and 5 bases from J, the junction contained 9 bases not matched to a gene. The CDR3 runs to 15 residues. Germline CDR1 is LNHDA and CDR2 is SQIVND (reference sequence). CDR3 nucleotides: TGTGCCAGTAGTCCCGGGACAGGGAAAAGGTATGGCTACACCTTC. The encoded protein is CASSPGTGKRYGYTF.

In the case of this clone: Since no conserved phenylalanine or tryptophan closes the CDR3, a read error is the likely cause. No DNA is shown, since the ends of the CDR3 on it are uncertain; the CDR3 is the one TCRdb lists. V is TRBV19 and J is TRBJ1-2. The germline V gene encodes CDR1 LNHDA and CDR2 SQIVND (reference sequence). The CDR3 length equals 13 residues, ends included. CDR3 sequence reads: CASSKRHDSADVI.

The CDR3 sequence: CAIRGKRGWDGYTF. As DNA, the CDR3 is TGTGCCATCCGAGGCAAGAGGGGGTGGGATGGCTACACCTTC. The rearrangement joins TRBV6-5 to TRBJ1-2; weak D call: TRBD1 (6 bases). V lost 10 bases to trimming and J lost 6 bases, with 21 bases between them. From germline, CDR1 is MNHEY and CDR2 SVGAGI. The CDR3 spans 14 residues.

The chain links TRBV5-1 to TRBJ2-2, with D possibly TRBD1 on 6 matching bases. CDR1 is SGHRS, CDR2 YFSETQ, per germline. The CDR3 extends over 15 amino acids. V lost 0 bases to trimming and J lost 4 bases, with 10 bases between them. In DNA, the CDR3 is TGCGCCAGCAGCTTGGGGGGGCTAGTCACCGGGGAGCTGTTTTTT. Encoded protein: CASSLGGLVTGELFF.

The rearrangement joins TRBV5-5 to TRBJ2-7, with D tentatively TRBD1 (6 bases). Germline V CDR1 and CDR2: SGHKS, YYEKEE (reference sequence). This CDR3 region has 14 residues. V shed 0 bases and J shed 3 bases, with 10 bases lying between them. CDR3 sequence: CASSLGNRDYEQYF. CDR3 bases: TGTGCCAGCAGCTTGGGGAACAGGGACTACGAGCAGTACTTC.

The chain has TRBV5-1 and TRBJ2-1; TRBD2 is a possible D gene (6 bases). V lost 4 bases and J lost 0, with 14 bases in between. The CDR3 length is 16 residues. CDR1 and CDR2 (germline): SGHRS, YFSETQ. The CDR3 loop is CASSRMAGSSYNEQFF. CDR3 nucleotide sequence: TGCGCCAGCAGCCGGATGGCGGGGAGCTCCTACAATGAGCAGTTCTTC.

The chain combines TRBV30 with TRBJ2-2, with D tentatively TRBD1 (6 bases). CDR3 length: 14 amino acids. V was shortened by 2 bases and J by 6 bases, with 13 bases between the two germline ends. The germline V gene has CDR1 GTSNPN and CDR2 SVGIG (reference sequence). The CDR3 DNA follows: TGTGCCTGGAGTCGGGACATTCAAGCCGGGGAGCTGTTTTTT. Protein: CAWSRDIQAGELFF. The whole variable domain, remainder taken from reference TRBV30 and TRBJ2-2, is SQTIHQWPATLVQPVGSPLSLECTVEGTSNPNLYWYRQAAGRGLQLLFYSVGIGQISSEVPQNLSASRPQDRQFILSSKKLLLSDSGFYLCAWSRDIQAGELFFGEGSRLTVL.

The chain recombines TRBV30 with TRBJ1-1, with D unclear. Germline V lookup: CDR1 GTSNPN, CDR2 SVGIG (reference sequence). V was cut by 2 bases and J by 3 bases, with 7 bases left in between. The CDR3 has 12 residues. The DNA of the CDR3 is TGTGCCTGGAGTTCGGGTTACACTGAAGCTTTCTTT. This sequence encodes CAWSSGYTEAFF.

This clone was observed once. This rearrangement joins TRBV15 to TRBJ1-5, with D perhaps TRBD1 (6 bases). V was clipped by 3 bases and J by 0 bases, with 15 bases between them. This CDR3 region has 17 residues. CDR1 is LNHNV, CDR2 YYDKDF, per germline (reference sequence). The CDR3 sequence: CATSRGEGETSNQPQHF. The CDR3 nucleotides read TGTGCCACCAGCAGGGGGGAGGGGGAAACTAGCAATCAGCCCCAGCATTTT.

This clone has a handful of counts. The CDR3 does not end in the conserved phenylalanine or tryptophan, so this is likely a read error. It is unclear where the CDR3 begins or ends on the DNA, so no DNA is shown, and the CDR3 is as TCRdb lists it. The chain couples TRBV6-5 to TRBJ2-7; the table's D call TRBD2 went unverified against the DNA. CDR1 and CDR2 from the germline V gene are MNHEY and SVGAGI. From its first to its last residue, the CDR3 has 14 amino acids. CDR3 loop: CASSQKKGLAGESP.

This chain joins TRBV6-1 and TRBJ2-7, with D uncertain. V was trimmed by 0 bases and J by 0 bases, leaving 12 bases between them. Germline values: CDR1 MNHNS, CDR2 SASEGT. CDR3 size: 16 residues. Written as DNA, the CDR3 is TGTGCCAGCAGTGAAGCGCACAGCAAAAGCTCCTACGAGCAGTACTTC. Its translation: CASSEAHSKSSYEQYF.

The V and J genes are TRBV19 and TRBJ2-1, with D perhaps matching TRBD2 (6 bases). With 2 bases removed from V and 5 bases from J, the gap between germline ends came to 10 bases. Looked up from germline, CDR1 is LNHDA and CDR2 is SQIVND (reference sequence). This CDR3 region has 14 residues. The CDR3 nucleotides are TGTGCCAGTAGTATATTAGCTAGCGACAATGAGCAGTTCTTC. This sequence encodes CASSILASDNEQFF.

V is TRBV7-9 and J is TRBJ1-2; D not resolved. V gave up 3 bases and J gave up 7 bases, with 18 bases separating them. Germline CDR1 reads SEHNR; CDR2 reads FQNEAQ (reference sequence). The CDR3 loop spans 15 amino acids. CDR3 protein: CASSFQVLVVGGYTF. The CDR3 nucleotides are TGTGCCAGCAGCTTTCAGGTACTCGTGGTTGGTGGCTACACCTTC.

This clone was counted between two and nine times. Other DNA sequences in the same sample also yield this CDR3. The chain carries TRBV5-1 and TRBJ1-5, with D uncertain. Trimming pared 1 base from V and 0 bases from J, leaving 2 bases between. Germline V gives CDR1 SGHRS, CDR2 YFSETQ. This CDR3 comprises 13 residues. The CDR3 DNA reads TGCGCCAGCAGCTTGTATAGCAATCAGCCCCAGCATTTT. Translation gives CASSLYSNQPQHF.

The chain employs TRBV4-1 and TRBJ2-7, with 12 bases lining up with TRBD2. With 4 bases clipped from V and 0 bases from J, the junction kept 1 base outside the gene matches. CDR3 length: 15 residues. The germline CDR1 and CDR2 sequences are MGHRA and YSYEKL. CDR3 sequence reads: CASSLTSGSSYEQYF. CDR3 DNA sequence: TGCGCCAGCAGCCTGACTAGCGGGAGCTCCTACGAGCAGTACTTC.

This clone turned up a few times. The rearrangement links TRBV5-1 to TRBJ1-2; 8 bases fit TRBD1. Germline V lookup: CDR1 SGHRS, CDR2 YFSETQ. This CDR3 is 14 amino acids long. After removal of 4 bases from V and 4 bases from J, the junction contained 6 bases not matched to a gene. CDR3 residues: CASSSSGTGYGYTF. CDR3 nucleotides: TGCGCCAGCAGCAGTTCCGGGACAGGCTATGGCTACACCTTC. Full variable domain (rest looked up from reference TRBV5-1 and TRBJ1-2): KAGVTQTPRYLIKTRGQQVTLSCSPISGHRSVSWYQQTPGQGLQFLFEYFSETQRNKGNFPGRFSGRQFSNSRSEMNVSTLELGDSALYLCASSSSGTGYGYTFGSGTRLTVV.

The chain is built from TRBV7-2 and TRBJ2-2, with 11 bases lining up with TRBD2. The CDR3 has 17 residues. V lost 4 bases to trimming and J lost 1 base; unmatched junction nucleotides: 5. Germline CDR1 reads SGHTA; CDR2 reads FQGNSA. The CDR3 here is CASSSPGLAGNTGELFF. The CDR3 DNA follows: TGTGCCAGCAGCTCTCCAGGACTAGCGGGGAACACCGGGGAGCTGTTTTTT. The complete variable domain, with remaining parts taken from reference TRBV7-2 and TRBJ2-2, reads GAGVSQSPSNKVTEKGKDVELRCDPISGHTALYWYRQSLGQGLEFLIYFQGNSAPDKSGLPSDRFSAERTGGSVSTLTIQRTQQEDSAVYLCASSSPGLAGNTGELFFGEGSRLTVL.

This clone showed up just a few times. This chain connects TRBV5-4 to TRBJ1-4; possible D gene TRBD1, 6 bases. Per the germline V gene, CDR1 is SGHNT and CDR2 is YYREEE (reference sequence). This CDR3 spans 15 amino acids. The V and J ends lost 4 bases and 6 bases respectively, with 16 bases between them. This CDR3 reads CASSQNRASDEKLFF. CDR3 coding DNA: TGTGCCAGCAGCCAGAACAGGGCATCGGATGAAAAACTGTTTTTT.

This clone was detected only a few times. The V and J genes are TRBV2 and TRBJ2-7; 10 bases align to TRBD2. Per germline, CDR1 SNHLY and CDR2 FYNNEI. V was pared by 6 bases and J by 4 bases, with 12 bases of the junction left unmatched. The CDR3 covers 16 residues. CDR3 nucleotide sequence: TGTGCCAGCAGAAACGAGGCCCTAGCGGGAGCGTACGAGCAGTACTTC. Amino acids: CASRNEALAGAYEQYF. Based on the CDR3 plus reference TRBV2 and TRBJ2-7, the full variable domain is EPEVTQTPSHQVTQMGQEVILRCVPISNHLYFYWYRQILGQKVEFLVSFYNNEISEKSEIFDDQFSVERPDGSNFTLKIRSTKLEDSAMYFCASRNEALAGAYEQYFGPGTRLTVT.

The chain carries TRBV6-5 and TRBJ1-4; D may be TRBD1 (5 bases). The germline V gene encodes CDR1 MNHEY and CDR2 SVGAGI. The CDR3 totals 14 residues. The V gene lost 5 bases and the J gene lost 0 bases, with 7 bases spanning the gap. Here the CDR3 DNA reads TGTGCCAGCAGTCTGACAGCAACTAATGAAAAACTGTTTTTT. Encoded protein: CASSLTATNEKLFF.

The chain has TRBV30 and TRBJ1-1, with D possibly TRBD1 on 5 matching bases. The CDR3 is 13 amino acids. From germline, CDR1 is GTSNPN and CDR2 SVGIG (reference sequence). V shed 7 bases and J shed 1 base, with 13 bases lying between them. The CDR3 region has the DNA TGTGCCTCGCAACCCAGGGCGAACACTGAAGCTTTCTTT. Amino acid sequence: CASQPRANTEAFF.

This chain links TRBV5-1 with TRBJ1-1; 8 bases align to TRBD1. Germline V gene data show CDR1 as SGHRS and CDR2 as YFSETQ. CDR3 length: 14 residues. V dropped 1 base and J dropped 4; count of bases not matched to a gene: 3. The CDR3, as DNA: TGCGCCAGCAGCTTGACAGGGGGTTTCACTGAAGCTTTCTTT. Protein sequence: CASSLTGGFTEAFF.

In its sample, this clone was seen once. CDR3 nucleotides: TGTGCCAGCTCGGAGGGGAGAGGGCCCAATGAAAAACTGTTTTTT. Translation: CASSEGRGPNEKLFF. The J gene is TRBJ1-4, the V gene TRBV25-1, with D maybe TRBD1 (5 bases). The CDR3 is 15 amino acids. Germline values: CDR1 MGHDK, CDR2 SYGVNS. V was shortened by 8 bases and J by 5 bases, with 18 bases between the two germline ends.